The 2 T cell receptor beta chains presented below share a single source sample, sequenced in a study of regulatory T cells in long-lasting Graves disease. The time point was: newly diagnosed GD, antithyroid drugs for less than 3 months. Extracted PBMC RNA gave rise to the TCR library. Investigators prepared the TCR beta libraries by applying iRepertoire HTBI primers and Arm-PCR of CDR3 regions. TCRdb fed the multiplex PCR reads into MiXCR, producing one record per CDR3 protein. The sample contains 500,000 to 700,000 distinct CDR3 sequences, roughly 15% of which appear only once. These data are also associated with another study on T cells in Graves' hyperthyroidism and ophthalmopathy.

Sequences were derived from peripheral blood mononuclear cells (PBMCs), sampled at new diagnosis, from a patient treated with antithyroid drugs. The receptor set was obtained from a woman under 40 with Graves disease.

The chain recombines TRBV2 with TRBJ1-1; D is perhaps TRBD1 (5 bases). This CDR3 has 14 amino acids. V gave up 1 base and J gave up 5 bases, with 11 bases separating them. Germline lookup yields CDR1 SNHLY and CDR2 FYNNEI. The CDR3 DNA reads TGTGCCAGCAGTGAAGTAGGGACGAGGACTGAAGCTTTCTTT. Translation gives CASSEVGTRTEAFF.

There are a few counts of this clonotype. The chain couples TRBV5-1 to TRBJ1-2; D is perhaps TRBD1 (5 bases). The V gene's germline CDR1 is SGHRS and CDR2 YFSETQ. V shed 4 bases and J shed 6 bases, with 13 bases lying between them. CDR3 length equals 13 residues. The CDR3 reads CASSRDSLDGYTF. The DNA for the CDR3 is TGCGCCAGCAGCAGAGACAGTCTTGATGGCTACACCTTC.